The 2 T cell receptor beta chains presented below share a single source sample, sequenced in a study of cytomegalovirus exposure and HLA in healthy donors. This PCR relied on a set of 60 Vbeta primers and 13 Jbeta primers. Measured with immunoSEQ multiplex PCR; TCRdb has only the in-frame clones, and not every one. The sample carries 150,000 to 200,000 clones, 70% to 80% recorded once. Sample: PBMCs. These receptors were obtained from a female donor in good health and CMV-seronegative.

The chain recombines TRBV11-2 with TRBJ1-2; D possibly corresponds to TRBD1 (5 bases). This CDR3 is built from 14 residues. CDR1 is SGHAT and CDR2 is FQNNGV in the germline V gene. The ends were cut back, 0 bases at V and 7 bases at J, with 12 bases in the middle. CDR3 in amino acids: CASSLDQGRGGYTF. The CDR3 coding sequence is TGTGCCAGCAGCTTAGATCAGGGTAGGGGTGGCTACACCTTC. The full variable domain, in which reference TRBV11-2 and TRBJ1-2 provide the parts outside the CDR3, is EAGVAQSPRYKIIEKRQSVAFWCNPISGHATLYWYQQILGQGPKLLIQFQNNGVVDDSQLPKDRFSAERLKGVDSTLKIQPAKLEDSAVYLCASSLDQGRGGYTFGSGTRLTVV.

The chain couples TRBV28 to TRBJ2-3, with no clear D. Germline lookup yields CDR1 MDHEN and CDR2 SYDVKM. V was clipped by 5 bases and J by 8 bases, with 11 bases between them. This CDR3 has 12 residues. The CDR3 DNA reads TGTGCCAGCAGTCAAACCCTAGTTACGCAGTATTTT. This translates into CASSQTLVTQYF.